Each of the 5 T cell receptor beta chains below was sequenced from the same sample in a study of shared clonotypes between healthy human individuals. The repertoire was sequenced with immunoSEQ multiplex PCR; TCRdb's copy has only in-frame clones and lacks some. This repertoire shows about a million clones, approximately 76% found once; its top ten account for 1.4%. Specimen: memory CD4+ T cells sorted from blood. Regarding subset: CD45RA-negative fraction. These receptors all stem from a man in his late teens or twenties in good health.

As DNA, the CDR3 is TGTGCCAGCAGCTCTGGACAGGTCCCTAATTCACCCCTCCACTTT. This sequence encodes CASSSGQVPNSPLHF. The chain recombines TRBV5-4 with TRBJ1-6; 7 positions match TRBD1. The length of the CDR3 is 15 residues. After removal of 3 bases from V and 6 bases from J, the junction contained 6 bases not matched to a gene. Germline CDR1 is SGHNT and CDR2 is YYREEE (reference sequence).

The sample holds a few counts of this clone. The J gene is TRBJ2-7, the V gene TRBV6-5, with 11 bases fitting TRBD1. The J segment lost 4 bases and the V segment lost 6 bases, leaving 5 bases of the junction unmatched. CDR1 and CDR2 (germline): MNHEY, SVGAGI. The CDR3 loop spans 14 amino acids. The CDR3 is CASSRTGGAYEQYF. CDR3 in DNA: TGTGCCAGCAGCCGGACAGGGGGCGCTTACGAGCAGTACTTC.

This chain connects TRBV7-2 to TRBJ1-2, with unresolved D. This CDR3 comprises 15 residues. CDR1 and CDR2 (germline): SGHTA, FQGNSA. V lost 1 base to trimming and J lost 0 bases, with 9 bases between them. Here the CDR3 DNA reads TGTGCCAGCAGCTTAGGTTACACGCCTAACTATGGCTACACCTTC. Translation: CASSLGYTPNYGYTF.

V is TRBV7-2 and J is TRBJ2-4, with TRBD2 matching 12 bases. Germline V CDR1 and CDR2: SGHTA, FQGNSA. Losses at the gene ends were 5 bases for V and 7 bases for J; bases not matched to a gene: 6. The CDR3 covers 15 residues. The CDR3 loop reads CASSTRLAGDNIQYF. The CDR3 DNA reads TGTGCCAGCAGCACCAGACTAGCGGGAGACAACATTCAGTACTTC.

The gene calls are TRBV6-1 and TRBJ1-2; 10 bases match TRBD1. CDR3 size: 14 residues. Germline trimming cut 8 bases from V and 1 base from J; bases unmatched to any gene: 4. The germline V gene has CDR1 MNHNS and CDR2 SASEGT. CDR3 coding DNA: TGTGCCAGCGTTTGGACAGGGGGTAACTATGGCTACACCTTC. Its protein is CASVWTGGNYGYTF.